The clone carrying this T cell receptor (beta chain) came up a few times. The sample comes from a study of T cells in Graves' hyperthyroidism and ophthalmopathy. TCR beta CDR3 region amplification was performed from RNA transcripts. A first-round RT-PCR of the TCR CDR3 used the HTBI primer set. MiXCR, applied by TCRdb to the multiplex PCR reads, yields one record per CDR3 protein. The data show 500,000 to 650,000 distinct CDR3 sequences, approximately 15% seen once. The CDR3 runs 15 residues. Germline CDR1 and CDR2: KGHDR and SFDVKD. Trimming removed 5 bases from V and 2 bases from J; junction bases left unmatched: 7.

The chain recombines TRBV24-1 with TRBJ1-1; 7 bases map to TRBD1. Sample: blood. This TCR derives from a woman aged 45-60 years with Graves' ophthalmopathy. CDR3 in amino acids: CATSGSRTGNTEAFF. As DNA, the CDR3 is TGTGCCACCAGTGGTTCTAGGACAGGTAACACTGAAGCTTTCTTT.